This entry lists 2 T cell receptor beta chains sequenced from one sample in a study of blood T cell repertoires in COVID-19. Profiled with immunoSEQ multiplex PCR; TCRdb holds only in-frame clones, not every one. Among about 130,000 clones listed, 84% were seen once. Sequences were obtained from peripheral blood. These receptors all stem from a woman in her fifties or sixties with acute or convalescent COVID-19.

The gene calls are TRBV9 and TRBJ1-5; no reliable D call. The length of the CDR3 is 14 residues. CDR1 is SGDLS and CDR2 is YYNGEE in the germline V gene. Trimming pared 4 bases from V and 7 bases from J, leaving 15 bases between. Written as DNA, the CDR3 is TGTGCCAGCAGCTTAGAAGGGAGCTGGCAGCCCCAGCATTTT. Amino acids: CASSLEGSWQPQHF.

A note on this clone: Other DNA sequences in this sample translate to the same CDR3. The chain employs TRBV24-1 and TRBJ1-2; 8 bases line up with TRBD1. The CDR3 has 14 amino acids. The junction had 4 bases not matched to a gene; V was cut back by 4 bases and J by 4 bases. Germline assignment: CDR1 KGHDR and CDR2 SFDVKD. CDR3 bases: TGTGCCACCAGTGACCGCGGACAGGGCTATGGCTACACCTTC. Translated: CATSDRGQGYGYTF.